The present T cell receptor beta chain was sequenced within a study of cytomegalovirus exposure and HLA in healthy donors. Overall study context: About 85 million unique TCR sequences came from HLA-typed donors in an early release. Overall study findings and caveats: A later analysis reportedly found fewer N-insertions in an Asian-associated ancestry cluster than the roughly 670-donor mean.

There are 15 residues in the CDR3. V was pared by 3 bases and J by 6 bases, with 18 bases between. CDR1 is MGHRA, CDR2 YSYEKL, per germline. In the case of this clone: Its antigen is as yet unknown.

The PCR was carried out with 60 Vbeta primers and 13 Jbeta primers. Clones were sequenced by immunoSEQ multiplex PCR, and TCRdb holds only the in-frame ones, with some missing. The repertoire holds 100,000 or so clones, with over 70% as singletons. The receptor was isolated from a man under 40 in good health and CMV-seronegative. Sequencing input: PBMCs. This chain joins TRBV4-1 and TRBJ2-7; D perhaps matches TRBD1 (6 bases). CDR3 in DNA: TGCGCCAGCAGCCATAGAGACAGGCCCGTCGGCGAGCAGTACTTC. This gives the protein CASSHRDRPVGEQYF.